The 19 T cell receptor beta chains below all came from one sample that was sequenced in a study of T cell responses to AZD1222 COVID-19 vaccine. Measured with immunoSEQ multiplex PCR; TCRdb has only the in-frame clones, and not every one. The sample lists 150,000 to 180,000 clones, about nine tenths seen once, with around 1.9% in the top ten. Sequencing used peripheral blood, obtained on day 0 of AZD1222 vaccination. These receptors were taken from an adult in good health.

The chain carries TRBV14 and TRBJ1-5, with D perhaps matching TRBD1 (6 bases). This CDR3 has 13 residues. The V gene lost 0 bases and the J gene lost 9 bases, with 9 bases spanning the gap. CDR1 and CDR2 (germline): SGHDN, FVKESK. The CDR3 here is CASSQEIQGPQHF. CDR3 DNA: TGTGCCAGCAGCCAAGAAATACAGGGGCCCCAGCATTTT.

V gene TRBV6-2 or TRBV6-3 combines with J gene TRBJ1-4; no reliable D call. The germline gives CDR1 MNHEY, CDR2 SVGEGT. The CDR3 length is 13 residues. V shed 2 bases and J shed 5 bases, with 6 bases lying between them. The CDR3: CASSYRRNEKLFF. The CDR3 DNA follows: TGTGCCAGCAGTTACCGGAGGAATGAAAAACTGTTTTTT.

The chain links TRBV28 to TRBJ2-1, with D unclear. V shed 7 bases and J shed 5 bases, with 15 bases lying between them. Germline CDR1 and CDR2: MDHEN and SYDVKM. The CDR3 runs 14 residues. The CDR3 DNA reads TGTGCCAGCAATCCACACGGCGGTCACAATGAGCAGTTCTTC. The encoded protein is CASNPHGGHNEQFF.

The chain is built from TRBV7-9 and TRBJ1-1, with unresolved D. Between the trimmed V and J ends, which lost 1 base and 3 bases, there was a span of 9 bases. The CDR3 sequence is 14 residues long. CDR1 is SEHNR and CDR2 is FQNEAQ in the germline V gene (reference sequence). Written as DNA, the CDR3 is TGTGCCAGCAGCTTAGAGGGAGTATACACTGAAGCTTTCTTT. It is translated as CASSLEGVYTEAFF.

The J gene is TRBJ2-4, the V gene TRBV20-1; D unclear. V shed 6 bases and J shed 7 bases, with 7 bases lying between them. This CDR3 has 10 amino acids. Germline V lookup: CDR1 DFQATT, CDR2 SNEGSKA (reference sequence). The CDR3 DNA follows: TGCAGTGCCGAGATTAACATTCAGTACTTC. It yields the protein CSAEINIQYF.

V and J are TRBV28 and TRBJ1-2; no definite D call. CDR1 MDHEN and CDR2 SYDVKM come from the germline V gene. The CDR3 spans 11 residues. The germline V and J ends were trimmed by 4 bases and 7 bases, with 7 bases remaining between them. The CDR3 sequence is CASSSLLGYTF. For the CDR3, the DNA is TGTGCCAGCAGTTCCCTTCTTGGCTACACCTTC.

This sequence joins TRBV24-1 and TRBJ2-3; D perhaps matches TRBD1 (6 bases). The CDR3 contains 15 residues. Germline CDR1 KGHDR, CDR2 SFDVKD. The germline V and J ends were trimmed by 5 bases and 2 bases, with 13 bases remaining between them. CDR3 nucleotide sequence: TGTGCCACCAGTGTCAAGACAGGTGTCACAGATACGCAGTATTTT. Translating gives CATSVKTGVTDTQYF.

The chain has TRBV28 and TRBJ2-7, with D perhaps matching TRBD1 (6 bases). Trimming shortened V by 5 bases and J by 2 bases, and 16 bases separated the two germline ends. This CDR3 is 15 amino acids long. Germline V gene data show CDR1 as MDHEN and CDR2 as SYDVKM. The chain's CDR3 is CASSPYTGPTYEQYF. The DNA for the CDR3 is TGTGCCAGCAGTCCATATACAGGGCCCACCTACGAGCAGTACTTC.

The rearrangement links TRBV5-1 to TRBJ1-2; D gene ambiguous. Germline V gives CDR1 SGHRS, CDR2 YFSETQ. With 1 base removed from V and 2 bases from J, the gap between germline ends came to 6 bases. The CDR3 covers 13 residues. DNA for the CDR3: TGCGCCAGCAGCTTGCAACAGAACTATGGCTACACCTTC. It translates to CASSLQQNYGYTF.

The V and J genes are TRBV19 and TRBJ2-5; D is unresolved. CDR1 and CDR2 from the germline V gene are LNHDA and SQIVND (reference sequence). The V and J ends lost 7 bases and 2 bases respectively, with 14 bases between them. CDR3 length equals 14 residues. This CDR3 is CASTLCGTQETQYF. Written as DNA, the CDR3 is TGTGCCAGTACCCTCTGTGGTACACAAGAGACCCAGTACTTC.

The chain is built from TRBV30 and TRBJ1-2; no reliable D call. Per the germline V gene, CDR1 is GTSNPN and CDR2 is SVGIG (reference sequence). With 2 bases removed from V and 8 bases from J, the gap between germline ends came to 12 bases. This CDR3 spans 12 amino acids. CDR3 in DNA: TGTGCCTGGAGTCACCCCCCGGGAGGCTACACCTTC. It yields the protein CAWSHPPGGYTF.

The chain has TRBV6-2 or TRBV6-3 and TRBJ2-2; a possible D gene is TRBD2 (5 bases). V lost 3 bases, J lost 3 bases, and 11 bases lay in between. Germline CDR1 reads MNHEY; CDR2 reads SVGEGT. CDR3 size: 15 residues. The CDR3 loop reads CASSYPSSDTGELFF. DNA of the CDR3: TGTGCCAGCAGTTATCCAAGTAGCGACACCGGGGAGCTGTTTTTT.

V and J are TRBV24-1 and TRBJ1-2; a weak D match, TRBD1 (5 bases). CDR3 length: 14 residues. CDR1 and CDR2 (germline): KGHDR, SFDVKD. Trimming took off 1 base at V and 7 bases at J, with 12 bases between the two ends. CDR3 DNA sequence: TGTGCCACCAGTGATTTAAAAGGGGTCGGTGGCTACACCTTC. Its protein product is CATSDLKGVGGYTF.

The table lists this clone with a count of one. This sequence joins TRBV4-1 and TRBJ1-2, with a tentative D call TRBD1 (6 bases). V was clipped by 5 bases and J by 2 bases, with 12 bases between them. Germline CDR1 and CDR2: MGHRA and YSYEKL. This CDR3 has 14 residues. The CDR3 reads CASSYGQTNYGYTF. The CDR3 coding sequence is TGCGCCAGCAGCTATGGACAGACCAACTATGGCTACACCTTC.

The J gene is TRBJ2-2, the V gene TRBV4-1, with D tentatively TRBD1 or TRBD2 (6 bases each). V was clipped by 2 bases and J by 7 bases, with 14 bases between them. The CDR3 consists of 15 residues. Looked up from germline, CDR1 is MGHRA and CDR2 is YSYEKL. CDR3 region: CASSQRGTRGGELFF. CDR3 bases: TGCGCCAGCAGCCAAAGGGGGACTCGCGGCGGGGAGCTGTTTTTT.

The chain links TRBV24-1 to TRBJ1-2, with D perhaps matching TRBD1 (6 bases). Germline values: CDR1 KGHDR, CDR2 SFDVKD. This CDR3 spans 15 amino acids. Trimming took off 2 bases at V and 0 bases at J, with 9 bases between the two ends. The CDR3 region is CATSDSGHTNYGYTF. CDR3 nucleotides: TGTGCCACCAGTGATTCGGGACACACTAACTATGGCTACACCTTC.

CDR3 protein: CASSTRTGSSEQYF. As DNA, the CDR3 is TGTGCCAGCAGCACCCGGACAGGGTCGAGCGAGCAGTACTTC. The rearrangement links TRBV7-2 to TRBJ2-7, with 8 bases fitting TRBD1. CDR1 and CDR2 (germline): SGHTA, FQGNSA. Trimming cost V 5 bases and J 6 bases; bases outside gene matches: 9. This CDR3 contains 14 residues.

The chain uses TRBV18 and TRBJ1-6; a weak D match, TRBD1 (5 bases). The germline CDR1 and CDR2 sequences are KGHSH and LQKENI. The CDR3 has 14 amino acids. V lost 3 bases and J 7 bases, leaving 10 bases between the germline ends. CDR3 sequence: CASSPGGFNSPLHF. The DNA of the CDR3 is TGTGCCAGCTCACCTGGGGGATTCAATTCACCCCTCCACTTT.

V usage is TRBV2 and J usage is TRBJ2-3; a weak D match, TRBD2 (5 bases). This CDR3 region has 15 residues. Trimming pared 7 bases from V and 0 bases from J, leaving 14 bases between. Germline V lookup: CDR1 SNHLY, CDR2 FYNNEI. This chain's CDR3 is CASIVSGGSTDTQYF. CDR3 DNA: TGTGCCAGCATTGTCTCAGGCGGGAGCACAGATACGCAGTATTTT.